This TCR beta chain was retrieved from a study of shared clonotypes between healthy human individuals. Only in-frame clones appear in the TCRdb table, and some are missing; sequencing was by immunoSEQ multiplex PCR. The sample shows about 2 million clones, about 95% of them seen only once. This CDR3 is 16 amino acids long. CDR1 is MGHRA, CDR2 YSYEKL, per germline. Trimming removed 0 bases from V and 3 bases from J, with 14 bases in between. As to this clone: Its cognate antigen is unknown.

The naive CD8 population came from CD45RO-negative cells selected for CCR7, without terminally differentiated effector memory CD45RA+ cells. Findings of the study overall: With few donors, the genetic and exposure-history diversity represented was limited. Memory subsets generally showed lower estimated richness than naive subsets.

Material: naive CD8+ T cells sorted from blood. This rearrangement joins TRBV4-1 to TRBJ1-2; D may be TRBD1 (5 bases). The TCR originated in a young man in good health. CDR3 region: CASSQDEGTPHYGYTF. In DNA, the CDR3 is TGCGCCAGCAGCCAAGACGAGGGGACCCCACACTATGGCTACACCTTC.